This T cell receptor beta chain comes out of a study of blood T cells in healthy people across ages. V trimming: 0 bases; J trimming: 4 bases; junction bases outside the gene matches: 6. The V gene's germline CDR1 is SGHRS and CDR2 YFSETQ. The CDR3 is 16 amino acids. This clonotype was seen a few times. A second PCR of 7 to 11 cycles used a sample-barcoded 5' primer and a J-beta primer mix. TCRdb re-called the 5' RACE reads with MiXCR, one entry per CDR3 protein. Here the sample spans around 1,600,000 distinct CDR3 sequences, approximately 39% being singletons. The genes are TRBV5-1 and TRBJ1-3; 8 positions agree with TRBD1. The sample comprised blood. The TCR sequence derives from a woman younger than 30 in good health. CDR3 nucleotide sequence: TGCGCCAGCAGCTTGGACCCGACAGGGGCCGGAAACACCATATATTTT. Translating it yields CASSLDPTGAGNTIYF.